These 27 T cell receptor beta chains came from one sample sequenced in a study of cytomegalovirus exposure and HLA in healthy donors. With 60 Vbeta and 13 Jbeta primers, the PCR was carried out. Only in-frame clones appear in the TCRdb table, and some are missing; sequencing was by immunoSEQ multiplex PCR. The table for this sample gives some 72,000 clones. The sequencing input was PBMCs. Receptors originate from a boy between 5 and 17 years old in good health and CMV-seronegative.

V and J are TRBV7-3 and TRBJ1-1, with D perhaps TRBD1 (5 bases). This CDR3 is built from 13 residues. The V gene lost 1 base and the J gene lost 3 bases, with 6 bases spanning the gap. The germline CDR1 and CDR2 sequences are SGHTA and FQGTGA. Written as DNA, the CDR3 is TGTGCCAGCAGCTTAATAGGGGACACTGAAGCTTTCTTT. Protein product: CASSLIGDTEAFF. Supplemented by reference TRBV7-3 and TRBJ1-1, the full variable domain reads GAGVSQTPSNKVTEKGKYVELRCDPISGHTALYWYRQSLGQGPEFLIYFQGTGAADDSGLPNDRFFAVRPEGSVSTLKIQRTERGDSAVYLCASSLIGDTEAFFGQGTRLTVV.

The V gene is TRBV19, the J gene TRBJ2-5, with D hard to call. V gave up 3 bases and J gave up 2 bases, with 13 bases separating them. CDR1 is LNHDA, CDR2 SQIVND, per germline (reference sequence). CDR3 length: 15 residues. CDR3 residues: CASSMRSQRQETQYF. The CDR3 DNA is TGTGCCAGTAGTATGCGGTCTCAGAGACAAGAGACCCAGTACTTC.

A note on this clone: The junction departs from the called germline gene at one end, perhaps through a read error. The genes are TRBV29-1 and TRBJ2-5; TRBD2 aligns across 9 bases. The CDR3 runs 12 residues. The germline V gene encodes CDR1 SQVTM and CDR2 ANQGSEA. CDR3 in amino acids: CSVEVAGEAQYF. For the CDR3, the DNA is TGCAGCGTTGAGGTAGCGGGAGAGGCCCAGTACTTC.

The rearrangement links TRBV5-1 to TRBJ1-1, with TRBD1 matching 11 bases. Germline CDR1 reads SGHRS; CDR2 reads YFSETQ. Germline trimming cut 4 bases from V and 4 bases from J; bases unmatched to any gene: 3. This CDR3 region has 14 residues. CDR3: CASSIGQGATEAFF. The CDR3 nucleotides read TGCGCCAGCAGCATTGGACAGGGGGCCACTGAAGCTTTCTTT.

The J gene is TRBJ2-1, the V gene TRBV4-3, with 7 bases matching TRBD2. The germline CDR1 and CDR2 sequences are LGHNA and YSLEER. V lost 0 bases and J lost 10; bases outside the gene matches: 18. CDR3 size: 18 residues. The CDR3 is CASSQDETGAGEWSEQFF. DNA for the CDR3: TGCGCCAGCAGCCAAGATGAAACGGGCGCGGGAGAGTGGTCGGAGCAGTTCTTC.

The chain is built from TRBV6-1 and TRBJ1-5; a possible D gene is TRBD1 (5 bases). Germline CDR1 is MNHNS and CDR2 is SASEGT. The CDR3 length is 14 residues. V shed 7 bases and J shed 5 bases, with 15 bases lying between them. CDR3: CASIGGDPHQPQHF. The CDR3 nucleotides are TGTGCCAGCATTGGAGGGGATCCTCATCAGCCCCAGCATTTT.

This chain uses TRBV4-1 with TRBJ2-1; no definite D call. The germline V gene has CDR1 MGHRA and CDR2 YSYEKL. Deletions cut 1 base from V and 0 bases from J, with 16 bases between. The CDR3 has 18 amino acids. The CDR3 loop reads CASSQVSFVESSYNEQFF. CDR3 DNA sequence: TGCGCCAGCAGCCAAGTCTCCTTCGTCGAGAGCTCCTACAATGAGCAGTTCTTC.

The chain combines TRBV7-6 with TRBJ2-7; D perhaps matches TRBD2 (5 bases). Germline CDR1 reads SGHVS; CDR2 reads FNYEAQ. The CDR3 is made up of 15 amino acids. The germline V and J ends were trimmed by 3 bases and 3 bases, with 15 bases remaining between them. The CDR3 bases are TGTGCCAGCAGCTTTTTTCACGGGGTTTACTACGAGCAGTACTTC. Its translation: CASSFFHGVYYEQYF.

V is TRBV2 and J is TRBJ2-7, with 9 nucleotides matching TRBD1. In germline, CDR1 is SNHLY, CDR2 FYNNEI. With 6 bases clipped from V and 2 bases from J, the junction kept 17 bases outside the gene matches. The CDR3 length is 18 residues. CDR3 in DNA: TGTGCCAGCAGCAGGGGTCCCCGAACCGGGACAGGGACCTACGAGCAGTACTTC. Translating gives CASSRGPRTGTGTYEQYF.

This chain joins TRBV29-1 and TRBJ2-7; 7 bases map to TRBD1. Germline CDR1 reads SQVTM; CDR2 reads ANQGSEA. This CDR3 contains 15 residues. With V trimmed by 6 bases and J by 6 bases, 17 bases remained unmatched. In DNA form, the CDR3 reads TGCAGCGTCTCCTTTCCGACAGGGTTGTTAGGCGAGCAGTACTTC. Protein sequence: CSVSFPTGLLGEQYF.

This chain links TRBV5-1 with TRBJ1-1; 7 nucleotides align to TRBD1. In germline, CDR1 is SGHRS, CDR2 YFSETQ. CDR3 length equals 15 residues. After removal of 2 bases from V and 2 bases from J, the junction contained 6 bases not matched to a gene. DNA for the CDR3: TGCGCCAGCAGCTTCCAGACAGGGCTAAACACTGAAGCTTTCTTT. Its protein is CASSFQTGLNTEAFF.

The rearrangement joins TRBV25-1 to TRBJ1-1; D gene uncertain. The CDR3 spans 12 residues. Looked up from germline, CDR1 is MGHDK and CDR2 is SYGVNS. The V end lost 7 bases, the J end lost 5 bases, and 11 bases lay between the germline ends. The CDR3: CASTHRGTEAFF. The CDR3 DNA follows: TGTGCCAGCACCCACCGAGGGACTGAAGCTTTCTTT.

The chain is built from TRBV19 and TRBJ1-5, with 9 bases that match TRBD1. The CDR3 is 16 amino acids. V gave up 6 bases and J gave up 1 base; unmatched junction bases: 7. The V gene's germline CDR1 is LNHDA and CDR2 SQIVND (reference sequence). The CDR3 sequence: CASSPGQGVSNQPQHF. The DNA of the CDR3 is TGTGCCAGTAGCCCGGGACAGGGAGTGAGCAATCAGCCCCAGCATTTT. Combining the CDR3 with reference TRBV19 and TRBJ1-5 gives the whole variable domain DGGITQSPKYLFRKEGQNVTLSCEQNLNHDAMYWYRQDPGQGLRLIYYSQIVNDFQKGDIAEGYSVSREKKESFPLTVTSAQKNPTAFYLCASSPGQGVSNQPQHFGDGTRLSIL.

The CDR3 sequence is CASSTYGQGSNTEAFF. As DNA, the CDR3 is TGTGCCAGTAGTACATATGGACAGGGATCGAACACTGAAGCTTTCTTT. This sequence joins TRBV19 and TRBJ1-1; 8 bases agree with TRBD1. The CDR3 has 16 residues. V lost 4 bases to trimming and J lost 1 base; unmatched junction nucleotides: 8. Germline CDR1 LNHDA, CDR2 SQIVND (reference sequence).

The V call is TRBV6-5, the J call TRBJ2-2; TRBD2 might be the D (5 bases). CDR1 MNHEY and CDR2 SVGAGI come from the germline V gene. V dropped 6 bases and J dropped 6 bases, with 8 bases sitting between them. The CDR3 has 12 amino acids. In DNA form, the CDR3 reads TGTGCCAGCAGCCGGGAATCCGGGGAGCTGTTTTTT. Encoded protein: CASSRESGELFF.

The chain uses TRBV19 and TRBJ1-5; the match to TRBD1 covers 10 bases. The germline gives CDR1 LNHDA, CDR2 SQIVND (reference sequence). Unmatched junction bases numbered 10, after V lost 1 base and J lost 7 bases. This CDR3 comprises 17 residues. CDR3 region: CASSIAPEGTGDQPQHF. CDR3 bases: TGTGCCAGTAGTATAGCCCCCGAAGGGACAGGGGACCAGCCCCAGCATTTT. Supplemented by reference TRBV19 and TRBJ1-5, the full variable domain reads DGGITQSPKYLFRKEGQNVTLSCEQNLNHDAMYWYRQDPGQGLRLIYYSQIVNDFQKGDIAEGYSVSREKKESFPLTVTSAQKNPTAFYLCASSIAPEGTGDQPQHFGDGTRLSIL.

CDR3 in amino acids: CASSLDRDRGFISGEKLFF. CDR3 coding DNA: TGCGCCAGCAGCCTAGACCGGGACAGGGGGTTTATCTCGGGTGAAAAACTGTTTTTT. This chain uses TRBV4-3 with TRBJ1-4, with TRBD1 identical over 11 bases. V shed 4 bases and J 7 bases; nucleotides not matched to a gene: 17. The germline gives CDR1 LGHNA, CDR2 YSLEER. CDR3 size: 19 residues.

The rearrangement links TRBV9 to TRBJ1-2; TRBD1 agrees at 7 bases. Germline assignment: CDR1 SGDLS and CDR2 YYNGEE. V lost 0 bases to trimming and J lost 5 bases; unmatched junction nucleotides: 13. The length of the CDR3 is 17 residues. The CDR3 loop is CASSVDSGTVPWYGYTF. DNA for the CDR3: TGTGCCAGCAGCGTAGACTCAGGGACAGTCCCATGGTATGGCTACACCTTC.

The chain is built from TRBV29-1 and TRBJ2-1; 7 nucleotides match TRBD2. CDR1 is SQVTM, CDR2 ANQGSEA, per germline. The junction had 4 bases not matched to a gene; V was cut back by 4 bases and J by 4 bases. The CDR3 is 13 residues long. This CDR3 reads CSVGAGPYNEQFF. CDR3 bases: TGCAGCGTTGGAGCGGGACCTTACAATGAGCAGTTCTTC.

The J gene is TRBJ2-2, the V gene TRBV7-9; the D gene is possibly TRBD2 (5 bases). The CDR3 loop spans 15 amino acids. V lost 3 bases and J lost 2, with 10 bases in between. Germline CDR1 reads SEHNR; CDR2 reads FQNEAQ (reference sequence). The CDR3 protein is CASSLDGDNTGELFF. In DNA form, the CDR3 reads TGTGCCAGCAGCTTGGACGGGGATAACACCGGGGAGCTGTTTTTT.

V usage is TRBV6-5 and J usage is TRBJ2-7, with D possibly matching TRBD1 (5 bases). Trimming removed 2 bases from V and 6 bases from J, with 14 bases in between. In germline, CDR1 is MNHEY, CDR2 SVGAGI. The CDR3 consists of 14 residues. The CDR3 here is CASSYDILRGEQYF. The CDR3 DNA follows: TGTGCCAGCAGTTACGACATCTTAAGGGGCGAGCAGTACTTC.

The gene calls are TRBV11-2 and TRBJ1-6; no firm D call. V lost 5 bases and J lost 7, with 15 bases in between. Germline assignment: CDR1 SGHAT and CDR2 FQNNGV. The CDR3 length is 15 residues. The CDR3 DNA reads TGTGCCAGCAGCGGGCTCCTTGCCAGAAATTCACCCCTCCACTTT. Translation: CASSGLLARNSPLHF.

The V and J genes are TRBV6-4 and TRBJ2-3; possible D gene TRBD2, 6 bases. The V gene's germline CDR1 is MRHNA and CDR2 SNTAGT. Trimming pared 3 bases from V and 1 base from J, leaving 8 bases between. This CDR3 comprises 14 residues. The CDR3 protein is CASSERGGTDTQYF. The CDR3 DNA sequence: TGTGCCAGCAGTGAGCGGGGCGGCACAGATACGCAGTATTTT.

This chain connects TRBV4-3 to TRBJ1-1, with D uncertain. Germline CDR1 is LGHNA and CDR2 is YSLEER. The V gene lost 2 bases and the J gene lost 0 bases, with 10 bases spanning the gap. The CDR3 contains 15 residues. The DNA for the CDR3 is TGCGCCAGCAGCCAAATCGCACACCTGAACACTGAAGCTTTCTTT. Amino acids: CASSQIAHLNTEAFF.

The J gene is TRBJ2-7, the V gene TRBV11-2; 12 positions agree with TRBD2. Per the germline V gene, CDR1 is SGHAT and CDR2 is FQNNGV. The CDR3 spans 17 residues. V lost 5 bases, J lost 5 bases, and 13 bases stayed unmatched. CDR3 sequence: CASSTGLAGPPGDEQYF. In DNA form, the CDR3 reads TGTGCCAGCAGCACAGGACTAGCGGGACCTCCGGGGGACGAGCAGTACTTC. The full variable domain, its missing parts supplied by reference TRBV11-2 and TRBJ2-7, is EAGVAQSPRYKIIEKRQSVAFWCNPISGHATLYWYQQILGQGPKLLIQFQNNGVVDDSQLPKDRFSAERLKGVDSTLKIQPAKLEDSAVYLCASSTGLAGPPGDEQYFGPGTRLTVT.

The genes are TRBV9 and TRBJ1-2; 7 positions match TRBD1. V shed 3 bases and J 5 bases; nucleotides not matched to a gene: 4. The germline CDR1 and CDR2 sequences are SGDLS and YYNGEE. CDR3 length: 13 amino acids. In DNA, the CDR3 is TGTGCCAGCAGCGAGACAGGGTTGTATGGCTACACCTTC. It codes for CASSETGLYGYTF.

The CDR3 here is CASSPTPWSDNEQFF. CDR3 bases: TGTGCCAGCAGCCCAACTCCCTGGTCCGACAATGAGCAGTTCTTC. The chain joins TRBV7-9 to TRBJ2-1; D not resolved. The V gene lost 5 bases and the J gene lost 5 bases, with 16 bases spanning the gap. Germline lookup yields CDR1 SEHNR and CDR2 FQNEAQ (reference sequence). The CDR3 covers 15 residues.